The 29 T cell receptor beta chains below all came from one sample that was sequenced in a study of T-cell memory formation after mild COVID-19. TCRdb fed the 5' RACE reads into MiXCR, producing one record per CDR3 protein. The profile covers about 560,000 distinct CDR3 sequences, with around 15% appearing a single time and approximately 8.1% taken by the ten largest. Source material: PBMCs or a T cell subset sorted from them (not recorded which). The receptor source for this set is an adult woman who had mild COVID-19 (a few samples of this study predate the infection). Cell type and time point are not known.

The chain recombines TRBV5-1 with TRBJ2-7; the D is unclear. CDR3 length: 13 residues. V lost 0 bases, J lost 5 bases, and 9 bases lay in between. The germline CDR1 and CDR2 sequences are SGHRS and YFSETQ. CDR3 loop: CASSLGAVNEQYF. CDR3 DNA: TGCGCCAGCAGCTTGGGGGCGGTTAACGAGCAGTACTTC.

The chain joins TRBV10-3 to TRBJ2-1; 7 bases agree with TRBD2. With V trimmed by 6 bases and J by 3 bases, 8 bases remained unmatched. Germline V gene data show CDR1 as ENHRY and CDR2 as SYGVKD. There are 15 residues in the CDR3. CDR3 nucleotides: TGTGCCATCAGATCGGGGTCTAGCGGCTACAATGAGCAGTTCTTC. This gives the protein CAIRSGSSGYNEQFF.

The chain joins TRBV6-2 or TRBV6-3 to TRBJ1-5; unclear D gene. Germline V gives CDR1 MNHEY, CDR2 SVGEGT. The V end was cut by 7 bases, the J end by 1 base, with 8 bases between. This CDR3 has 13 amino acids. As DNA, the CDR3 is TGTGCCAGCAAGGCAGAGAGCAATCAGCCCCAGCATTTT. This sequence encodes CASKAESNQPQHF.

This clonotype was counted a few times. The CDR3 coding sequence is TGTGCCAGCAGCCAAGATCTGACAGGGACCACTGAAGCTTTCTTT. Its protein is CASSQDLTGTTEAFF. The V and J genes are TRBV3-1 and TRBJ1-1; 7 bases fit TRBD1. CDR1 and CDR2 (germline): LGHDT, YNNKEL (reference sequence). This CDR3 is built from 15 residues. With 0 bases clipped from V and 4 bases from J, the junction kept 5 bases outside the gene matches.

This clonotype came up a few times. The V and J genes are TRBV7-2 and TRBJ1-2; tentatively, D is TRBD1 (5 bases). The V gene's germline CDR1 is SGHTA and CDR2 FQGNSA. V lost 3 bases and J 7 bases, leaving 15 bases between the germline ends. The CDR3 is 14 amino acids. CDR3 DNA: TGTGCCAGCAGCTTCGGGGGTTCCGCTGGTGGCTACACCTTC. Its translation is CASSFGGSAGGYTF.

This clonotype was seen more than once but under ten times. V usage is TRBV29-1 and J usage is TRBJ2-1; D might be TRBD1 (5 bases). Germline CDR1 reads SQVTM; CDR2 reads ANQGSEA. Trimming removed 6 bases at V and 2 bases at J, with 14 bases between. The CDR3 spans 14 residues. CDR3 nucleotides: TGCAGCGTCGACAGCTACACCACCTACAATGAGCAGTTCTTC. Its translation is CSVDSYTTYNEQFF.

This clonotype was counted only a few times. CDR3 loop: CASNDRDSSYNSPLHF. Written as DNA, the CDR3 is TGTGCCAGCAACGACAGGGACAGCTCCTATAATTCACCCCTCCACTTT. V gene TRBV2 combines with J gene TRBJ1-6; the match to TRBD1 covers 7 bases. The CDR3 is 16 residues long. Trimming took 7 bases from V and 0 from J; bases not matched to a gene: 6. Looked up from germline, CDR1 is SNHLY and CDR2 is FYNNEI.

The J gene is TRBJ2-2, the V gene TRBV10-3, with TRBD1 as a possible D gene (6 bases). Germline-derived CDR1 and CDR2 are ENHRY and SYGVKD. The V gene lost 5 bases and the J gene lost 5 bases, with 15 bases spanning the gap. The CDR3 sequence is 15 residues long. The CDR3 here is CAISPGQPGTGELFF. The CDR3 DNA sequence: TGTGCCATCAGTCCGGGACAACCGGGGACCGGGGAGCTGTTTTTT.

This clonotype appeared a few times. The rearrangement joins TRBV25-1 to TRBJ1-2, with D maybe TRBD1 (6 bases). The CDR3 extends over 13 amino acids. Germline V lookup: CDR1 MGHDK, CDR2 SYGVNS. V was pared by 4 bases and J by 6 bases, with 12 bases between. The CDR3 sequence is CASSGGGSNGYTF. The CDR3 nucleotides are TGTGCCAGCAGTGGGGGGGGCTCCAATGGCTACACCTTC.

This clonotype was detected a few times. V is TRBV7-6 and J is TRBJ2-1; TRBD2 matches 7 bases. CDR1 and CDR2 (germline): SGHVS, FNYEAQ. V dropped 5 bases and J dropped 9; count of bases not matched to a gene: 7. This CDR3 spans 13 amino acids. The CDR3 bases are TGTGCCAGCAGCACTGGACTAGTGGCTGAGCAGTTCTTC. This gives the protein CASSTGLVAEQFF.

This clonotype was counted between two and nine times. The genes are TRBV7-3 and TRBJ2-2; no clear D gene. Germline CDR1 is SGHTA and CDR2 is FQGTGA. Trimming left V 5 bases short and J 4 bases short, with 17 bases between. CDR3 length: 16 residues. The CDR3 region is CASSQIGGRLTGELFF. CDR3 nucleotides: TGTGCCAGCAGCCAGATCGGCGGACGACTCACCGGGGAGCTGTTTTTT.

This clonotype was seen more than once but under ten times. This chain connects TRBV6-2 or TRBV6-3 to TRBJ2-2, with 8 bases identical to TRBD1. The CDR3 is made up of 16 amino acids. The junction had 10 bases not matched to a gene; V was cut back by 6 bases and J by 4 bases. Germline-derived CDR1 and CDR2 are MNHEY and SVGEGT. The CDR3 loop is CASSSPGGVSTGELFF. The CDR3 DNA follows: TGTGCCAGCAGCTCACCAGGGGGCGTGAGCACCGGGGAGCTGTTTTTT.

This clonotype was detected ten times or more. The rearrangement joins TRBV7-2 to TRBJ1-3, with D possibly matching TRBD1 (5 bases). V was clipped by 5 bases and J by 2 bases, with 13 bases between them. The germline V gene has CDR1 SGHTA and CDR2 FQGNSA. The length of the CDR3 is 15 residues. CDR3 in DNA: TGTGCCAGCAGCCCGTCGACAGCAACTGGAAACACCATATATTTT. Translating it yields CASSPSTATGNTIYF.

The rearrangement links TRBV29-1 to TRBJ2-1; no clear D gene. The CDR3 loop spans 14 amino acids. The V gene lost 0 bases and the J gene lost 3 bases, with 9 bases spanning the gap. Germline lookup yields CDR1 SQVTM and CDR2 ANQGSEA. CDR3 region: CSVEDGTDYNEQFF. CDR3 nucleotide sequence: TGCAGCGTTGAAGACGGAACGGACTACAATGAGCAGTTCTTC.

This clonotype was counted between two and nine times. The chain recombines TRBV9 with TRBJ2-3; TRBD1 or TRBD2 may be the D gene (5 bases each). CDR1 and CDR2 (germline): SGDLS, YYNGEE. Trimming left V 8 bases short and J 1 base short, with 11 bases between. This CDR3 is 13 amino acids long. DNA of the CDR3: TGTGCCAGTGGGGGTCGGGGCACAGATACGCAGTATTTT. Residues: CASGGRGTDTQYF.

In its sample, this clonotype was seen a few times. V and J are TRBV11-2 and TRBJ2-3; TRBD1 agrees at 10 bases. The V gene's germline CDR1 is SGHAT and CDR2 FQNNGV. V lost 5 bases to trimming and J lost 3 bases; unmatched junction nucleotides: 5. CDR3 length equals 15 residues. Here the CDR3 reads CASSRDRGITDTQYF. CDR3 nucleotide sequence: TGTGCCAGCAGCAGGGACAGGGGCATTACAGATACGCAGTATTTT.

The V call is TRBV5-1, the J call TRBJ2-1; TRBD2 matches at 16 bases. Germline CDR1 is SGHRS and CDR2 is YFSETQ. V shed 4 bases, J shed 4 bases, and the junction held 14 bases outside the gene matches. The CDR3 runs 20 residues. CDR3 loop: CASSPLGTSGRAGAYNEQFF. Here the CDR3 DNA reads TGCGCCAGCAGCCCACTTGGGACTAGCGGGAGGGCCGGAGCGTACAATGAGCAGTTCTTC. Variable domain in full (rest from reference TRBV5-1 and TRBJ2-1): KAGVTQTPRYLIKTRGQQVTLSCSPISGHRSVSWYQQTPGQGLQFLFEYFSETQRNKGNFPGRFSGRQFSNSRSEMNVSTLELGDSALYLCASSPLGTSGRAGAYNEQFFGPGTRLTVL.

The genes are TRBV5-1 and TRBJ2-1; 9 positions agree with TRBD1. The CDR3 runs to 14 residues. V shed 8 bases, J shed 7 bases, and the junction held 10 bases outside the gene matches. Germline V gene lookup returns CDR1 SGHRS and CDR2 YFSETQ. The CDR3 nucleotides are TGCGCCAGAAACACAGGGGGCACCTCTAATGAGCAGTTCTTC. Amino acids: CARNTGGTSNEQFF.

In its sample, this clonotype was seen a few times. V is TRBV2 and J is TRBJ2-7, with TRBD1 matching over 9 bases. Germline-derived CDR1 and CDR2 are SNHLY and FYNNEI. This CDR3 region has 15 residues. V trimming: 2 bases; J trimming: 4 bases; junction bases outside the gene matches: 6. The chain's CDR3 is CASSEIRDRVYEQYF. Written as DNA, the CDR3 is TGTGCCAGCAGTGAAATACGGGACAGGGTTTACGAGCAGTACTTC.

V usage is TRBV7-9 and J usage is TRBJ2-2; 10 bases are shared with TRBD2. Per the germline V gene, CDR1 is SEHNR and CDR2 is FQNEAQ (reference sequence). The ends lost 5 bases at V and 5 bases at J; junction bases unmatched: 5. The CDR3 totals 15 residues. For the CDR3, the DNA is TGTGCCAGCAGCCTTAGCGGGAGGCTGACCGGGGAGCTGTTTTTT. It codes for CASSLSGRLTGELFF.

The chain combines TRBV18 with TRBJ2-4; 10 bases match TRBD1. Germline V gives CDR1 KGHSH, CDR2 LQKENI. J was trimmed by 8 bases and V by 1 base; bases with no gene match: 5. The CDR3 consists of 15 residues. The CDR3 region is CASSPLAGTGDIQYF. The CDR3 region has the DNA TGTGCCAGCTCACCACTCGCCGGGACAGGGGACATTCAGTACTTC.

The table lists this clonotype with a few counts. The V call is TRBV6-5, the J call TRBJ1-1, with D perhaps matching TRBD1 (6 bases). The CDR3 length is 13 residues. Trimming shortened V by 7 bases and J by 4 bases, and 13 bases separated the two germline ends. From germline, CDR1 is MNHEY and CDR2 SVGAGI. CDR3 in DNA: TGTGCCAGCAATCCGGGGGCACTCACTGAAGCTTTCTTT. It encodes CASNPGALTEAFF.

This clonotype was recorded a few times. The chain recombines TRBV6-5 with TRBJ2-7; D possibly corresponds to TRBD1 (6 bases). The CDR3 has 15 residues. Trimming shortened V by 5 bases and J by 0 bases, and 14 bases separated the two germline ends. Germline CDR1 is MNHEY and CDR2 is SVGAGI. CDR3 DNA: TGTGCCAGCAGTAACACAGGGCATGGCTCCTACGAGCAGTACTTC. It yields the protein CASSNTGHGSYEQYF.

This clonotype was detected only a few times. This chain joins TRBV24-1 and TRBJ1-1; 9 nucleotides line up with TRBD1. Germline V gene sequence: CDR1 KGHDR, CDR2 SFDVKD. Unmatched junction bases numbered 5, after V lost 4 bases and J lost 3 bases. The length of the CDR3 is 15 residues. The chain's CDR3 is CATSESTGGYTEAFF. The CDR3, as DNA: TGTGCCACCAGTGAATCGACAGGGGGGTACACTGAAGCTTTCTTT.

This clonotype was detected only a few times. DNA for the CDR3: TGTGCCAGCAGCCCAGCGACAGGGGGTATGAACACTGAAGCTTTCTTT. Amino acids: CASSPATGGMNTEAFF. This chain joins TRBV7-6 and TRBJ1-1, with TRBD1 identical over 9 bases. V lost 5 bases, J lost 0 bases, and 7 bases stayed unmatched. CDR1 is SGHVS and CDR2 is FNYEAQ in the germline V gene. The CDR3 consists of 16 residues.

This clonotype was seen ten or more times. The chain links TRBV19 to TRBJ1-2, with TRBD1 matching 9 bases. The CDR3 loop spans 14 amino acids. J gave up 4 bases and V 3 bases, and 3 bases lay outside the gene matches. CDR1 is LNHDA and CDR2 is SQIVND in the germline V gene (reference sequence). CDR3 amino acids: CASSIGQGTYGYTF. For the CDR3, the DNA is TGTGCCAGTAGTATCGGACAGGGGACCTATGGCTACACCTTC. The full variable domain, rest sourced from reference TRBV19 and TRBJ1-2, is DGGITQSPKYLFRKEGQNVTLSCEQNLNHDAMYWYRQDPGQGLRLIYYSQIVNDFQKGDIAEGYSVSREKKESFPLTVTSAQKNPTAFYLCASSIGQGTYGYTFGSGTRLTVV.

CDR3 sequence: CASSPQGSVRTDTQYF. CDR3 in DNA: TGTGCCAGCAGTCCACAGGGATCAGTCCGCACAGATACGCAGTATTTT. The chain joins TRBV12-3 or TRBV12-4 to TRBJ2-3, with a weak D call TRBD1 (6 bases). V was cut by 5 bases and J by 1 base, with 16 bases left in between. This CDR3 contains 16 residues.

In its sample, this clonotype was seen a few times. The chain recombines TRBV6-2 or TRBV6-3 with TRBJ2-1; 10 bases align to TRBD2. CDR3 length: 17 residues. The germline gives CDR1 MNHEY, CDR2 SVGEGT. Trimming removed 4 bases from V and 6 bases from J; junction bases left unmatched: 12. This chain's CDR3 is CASSSPRLLAGFNEQFF. The CDR3 DNA follows: TGTGCCAGCAGTTCCCCACGACTACTAGCGGGATTCAATGAGCAGTTCTTC.

This rearrangement joins TRBV9 to TRBJ1-1, with 8 bases matching TRBD1. Trimming at V came to 3 bases and at J to 4 bases, leaving 11 bases not matched to a gene. Germline V gene data show CDR1 as SGDLS and CDR2 as YYNGEE. The length of the CDR3 is 16 residues. CDR3 protein: CASSAGQGSGITEAFF. CDR3 nucleotides: TGTGCCAGCAGCGCTGGACAGGGCTCAGGGATCACTGAAGCTTTCTTT.